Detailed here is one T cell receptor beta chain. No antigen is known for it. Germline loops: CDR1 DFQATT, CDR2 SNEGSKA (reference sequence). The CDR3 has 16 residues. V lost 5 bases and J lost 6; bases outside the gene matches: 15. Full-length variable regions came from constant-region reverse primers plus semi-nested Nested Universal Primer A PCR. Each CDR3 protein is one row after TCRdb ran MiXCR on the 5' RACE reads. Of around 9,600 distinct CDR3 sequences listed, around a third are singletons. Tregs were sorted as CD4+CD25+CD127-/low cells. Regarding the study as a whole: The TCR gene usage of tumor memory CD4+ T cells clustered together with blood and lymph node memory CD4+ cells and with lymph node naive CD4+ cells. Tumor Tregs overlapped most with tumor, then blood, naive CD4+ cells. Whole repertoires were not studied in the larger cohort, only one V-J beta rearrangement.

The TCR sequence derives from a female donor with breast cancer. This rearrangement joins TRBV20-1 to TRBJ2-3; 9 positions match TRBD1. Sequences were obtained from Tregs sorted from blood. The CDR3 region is CSARTGDFRVSDTQYF. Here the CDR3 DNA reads TGCAGTGCTCGGACAGGGGACTTCAGGGTGTCTGATACGCAGTATTTT.